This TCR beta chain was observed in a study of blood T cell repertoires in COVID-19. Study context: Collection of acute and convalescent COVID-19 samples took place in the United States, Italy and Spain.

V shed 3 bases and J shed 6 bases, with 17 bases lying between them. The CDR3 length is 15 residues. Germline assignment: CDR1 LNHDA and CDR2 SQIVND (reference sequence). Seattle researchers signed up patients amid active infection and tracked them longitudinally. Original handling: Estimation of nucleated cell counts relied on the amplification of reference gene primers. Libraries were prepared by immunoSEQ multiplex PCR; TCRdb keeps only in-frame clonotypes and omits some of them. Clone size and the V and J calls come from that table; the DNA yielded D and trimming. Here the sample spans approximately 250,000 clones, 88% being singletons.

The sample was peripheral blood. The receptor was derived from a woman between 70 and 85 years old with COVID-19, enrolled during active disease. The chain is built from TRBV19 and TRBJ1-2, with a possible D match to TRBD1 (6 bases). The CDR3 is CASSISGARRDGYTF. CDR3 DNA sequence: TGTGCCAGTAGTATCTCAGGGGCGCGTAGGGATGGCTACACCTTC.